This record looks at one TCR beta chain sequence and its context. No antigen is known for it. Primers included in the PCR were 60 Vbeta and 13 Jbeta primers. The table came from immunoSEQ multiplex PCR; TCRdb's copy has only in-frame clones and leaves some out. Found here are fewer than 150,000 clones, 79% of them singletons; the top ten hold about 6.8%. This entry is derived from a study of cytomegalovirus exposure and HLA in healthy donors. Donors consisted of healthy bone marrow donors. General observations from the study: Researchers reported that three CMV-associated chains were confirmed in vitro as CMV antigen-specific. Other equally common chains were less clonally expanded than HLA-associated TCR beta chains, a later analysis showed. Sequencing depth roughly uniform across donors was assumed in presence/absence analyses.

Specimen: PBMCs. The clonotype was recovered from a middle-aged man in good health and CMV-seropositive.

CDR3 DNA sequence: TGTGCCAGCTCACCCCCGACAGCATCCTATGGCTACACCTTC. Translation: CASSPPTASYGYTF. V gene TRBV18 combines with J gene TRBJ1-2; TRBD1 might be the D (5 bases). Trimming cost V 3 bases and J 4 bases, with 12 bases left between them. CDR3 length: 14 amino acids. Per the germline V gene, CDR1 is KGHSH and CDR2 is LQKENI.